The sequence of this T cell receptor beta chain was determined in a study of cytomegalovirus exposure and HLA in healthy donors. In this sample, this clone turned up a few times. PCR was performed using 60 Vbeta and 13 Jbeta primers. Profiled with immunoSEQ multiplex PCR; TCRdb holds only in-frame clones, not every one. The table records fewer than 150,000 clones, 70% to 80% of them present only once. This CDR3 contains 12 residues. Trimming removed 1 base from V and 4 bases from J; junction bases left unmatched: 0. Germline lookup yields CDR1 GTSNPN and CDR2 SVGIG (reference sequence). The sample consisted of PBMCs. This clonotype was sampled from a woman in her forties or fifties in good health and CMV-seronegative. This rearrangement joins TRBV30 to TRBJ2-5, with 7 positions matching TRBD2. The DNA for the CDR3 is TGTGCCTGGAGTGAGCGGGGAGAGACCCAGTACTTC. It is translated as CAWSERGETQYF.